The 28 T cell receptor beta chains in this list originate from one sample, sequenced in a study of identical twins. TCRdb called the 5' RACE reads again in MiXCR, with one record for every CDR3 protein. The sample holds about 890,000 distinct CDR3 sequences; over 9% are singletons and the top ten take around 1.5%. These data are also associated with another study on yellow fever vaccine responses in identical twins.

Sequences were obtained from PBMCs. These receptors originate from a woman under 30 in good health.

The CDR3 nucleotides read TGCAGTGCTAGAGACCGGGACGTCTATGGCTACACCTTC. Residues: CSARDRDVYGYTF. The chain uses TRBV20-1 and TRBJ1-2, with TRBD1 as a possible D gene (5 bases). Germline lookup yields CDR1 DFQATT and CDR2 SNEGSKA (reference sequence). The V end was cut by 0 bases, the J end by 4 bases, with 9 bases between. The CDR3 loop spans 13 amino acids.

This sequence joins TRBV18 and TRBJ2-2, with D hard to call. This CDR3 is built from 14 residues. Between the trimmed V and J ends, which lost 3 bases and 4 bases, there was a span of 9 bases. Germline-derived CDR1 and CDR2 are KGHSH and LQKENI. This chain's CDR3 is CASSPTGITGELFF. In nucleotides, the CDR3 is TGTGCCAGCTCACCGACCGGAATCACCGGGGAGCTGTTTTTT.

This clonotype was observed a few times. CDR3 sequence reads: CASSFVDSGANVLTF. The CDR3 region has the DNA TGTGCCAGCAGTTTTGTGGATTCTGGGGCCAACGTCCTGACTTTC. The V and J genes are TRBV12-3 or TRBV12-4 and TRBJ2-6; no reliable D call. V shed 3 bases and J shed 1 base, with 7 bases lying between them. The CDR3 length is 15 residues.

The DNA for the CDR3 is TGTGCCAGTAGTATAAGCGCGGCTGGGGCCAACGTCCTGACTTTC. The encoded protein is CASSISAAGANVLTF. This chain connects TRBV19 to TRBJ2-6; D gene uncertain. Trimming took 2 bases from V and 2 from J, leaving 7 bases between them. Germline CDR1 LNHDA, CDR2 SQIVND (reference sequence). This CDR3 has 15 residues. Full variable domain (missing parts from reference TRBV19 and TRBJ2-6): DGGITQSPKYLFRKEGQNVTLSCEQNLNHDAMYWYRQDPGQGLRLIYYSQIVNDFQKGDIAEGYSVSREKKESFPLTVTSAQKNPTAFYLCASSISAAGANVLTFGAGSRLTVL.

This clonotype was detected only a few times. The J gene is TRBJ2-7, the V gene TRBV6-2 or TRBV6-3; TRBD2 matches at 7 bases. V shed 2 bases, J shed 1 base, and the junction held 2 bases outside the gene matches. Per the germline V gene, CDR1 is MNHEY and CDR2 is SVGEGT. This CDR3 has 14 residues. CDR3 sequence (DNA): TGTGCCAGCAGTTACCTAGCGGCTTCCTACGAGCAGTACTTC. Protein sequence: CASSYLAASYEQYF.

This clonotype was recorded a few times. DNA of the CDR3: TGTGCCAGCACCAAAGGAGCGAGCACAGATACGCAGTATTTT. Amino acids: CASTKGASTDTQYF. This rearrangement joins TRBV6-2 or TRBV6-3 to TRBJ2-3, with D hard to call. Per the germline V gene, CDR1 is MNHEY and CDR2 is SVGEGT. The CDR3 extends over 14 amino acids. The ends were cut back, 7 bases at V and 0 bases at J, with 11 bases in the middle.

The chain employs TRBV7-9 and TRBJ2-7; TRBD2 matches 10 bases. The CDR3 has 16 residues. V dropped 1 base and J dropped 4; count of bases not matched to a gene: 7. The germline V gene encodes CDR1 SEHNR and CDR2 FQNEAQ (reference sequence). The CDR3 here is CASSLGSSGRAYEQYF. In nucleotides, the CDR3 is TGTGCCAGCAGCTTAGGTTCAAGCGGGAGGGCTTACGAGCAGTACTTC.

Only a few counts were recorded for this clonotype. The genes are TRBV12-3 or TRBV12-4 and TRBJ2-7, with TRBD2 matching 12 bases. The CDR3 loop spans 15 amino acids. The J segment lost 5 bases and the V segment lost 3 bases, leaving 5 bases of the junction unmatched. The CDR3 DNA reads TGTGCCAGCAGTTTGACTAGCGGGAGAATAAACGAGCAGTACTTC. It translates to CASSLTSGRINEQYF.

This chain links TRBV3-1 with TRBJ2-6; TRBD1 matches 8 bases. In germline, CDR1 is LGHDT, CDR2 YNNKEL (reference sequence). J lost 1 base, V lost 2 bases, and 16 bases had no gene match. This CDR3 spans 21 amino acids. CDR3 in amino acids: CASSQPLPSGQAMSGANVLTF. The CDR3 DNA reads TGTGCCAGCAGCCAACCCCTCCCTTCGGGACAGGCGATGTCTGGGGCCAACGTCCTGACTTTC.

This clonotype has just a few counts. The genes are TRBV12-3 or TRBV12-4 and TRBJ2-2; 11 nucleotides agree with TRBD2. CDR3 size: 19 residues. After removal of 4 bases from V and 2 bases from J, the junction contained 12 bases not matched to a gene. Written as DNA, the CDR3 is TGTGCCAGCAGTTGGACCGGGCCCCGACTAGCGGGAAACACCGGGGAGCTGTTTTTT. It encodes CASSWTGPRLAGNTGELFF.

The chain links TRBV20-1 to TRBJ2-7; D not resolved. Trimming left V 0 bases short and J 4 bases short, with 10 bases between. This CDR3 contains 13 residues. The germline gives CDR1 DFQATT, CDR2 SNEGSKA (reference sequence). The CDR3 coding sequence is TGCAGTGCTAGAGATCACGGCACGTACGAGCAGTACGTC. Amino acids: CSARDHGTYEQYV.

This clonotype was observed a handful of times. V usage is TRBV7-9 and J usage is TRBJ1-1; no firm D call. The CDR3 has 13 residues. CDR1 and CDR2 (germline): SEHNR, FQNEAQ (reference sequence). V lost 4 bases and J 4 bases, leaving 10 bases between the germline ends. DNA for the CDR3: TGTGCCAGCAGCTCAATGAGTAGCACTGAAGCTTTCTTT. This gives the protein CASSSMSSTEAFF. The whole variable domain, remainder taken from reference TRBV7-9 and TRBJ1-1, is DTGVSQNPRHKITKRGQNVTFRCDPISEHNRLYWYRQTLGQGPEFLTYFQNEAQLEKSRLLSDRFSAERPKGSFSTLEIQRTEQGDSAMYLCASSSMSSTEAFFGQGTRLTVV.

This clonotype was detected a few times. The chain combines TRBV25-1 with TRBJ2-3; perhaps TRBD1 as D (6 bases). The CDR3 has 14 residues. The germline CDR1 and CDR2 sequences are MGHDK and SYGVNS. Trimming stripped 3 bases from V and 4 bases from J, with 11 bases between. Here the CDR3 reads CASSDQQGADTQYF. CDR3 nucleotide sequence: TGTGCCAGCAGTGACCAACAGGGAGCAGATACGCAGTATTTT.

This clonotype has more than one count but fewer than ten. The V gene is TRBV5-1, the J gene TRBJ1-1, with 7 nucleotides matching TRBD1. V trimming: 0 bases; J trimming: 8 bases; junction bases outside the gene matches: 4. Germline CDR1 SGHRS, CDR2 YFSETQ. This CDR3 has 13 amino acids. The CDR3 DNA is TGCGCCAGCAGCTTGGTTTCGGGACAGGAAGCTTTCTTT. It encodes CASSLVSGQEAFF.

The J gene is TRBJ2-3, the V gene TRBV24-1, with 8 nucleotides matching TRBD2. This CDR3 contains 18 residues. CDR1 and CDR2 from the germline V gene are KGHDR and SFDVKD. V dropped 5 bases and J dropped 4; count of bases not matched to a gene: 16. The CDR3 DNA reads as TGTGCCACCAGTGGAACCTCTGCCCGGGAGGGCCGGCCAGATACGCAGTATTTT. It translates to CATSGTSAREGRPDTQYF.

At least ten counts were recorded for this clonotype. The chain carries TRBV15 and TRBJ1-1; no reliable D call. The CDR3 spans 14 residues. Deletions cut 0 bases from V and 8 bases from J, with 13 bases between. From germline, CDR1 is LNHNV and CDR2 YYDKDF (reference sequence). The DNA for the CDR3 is TGTGCCACCAGCAGAGATACCCTCTTGGTCGAAGCTTTCTTT. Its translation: CATSRDTLLVEAFF.

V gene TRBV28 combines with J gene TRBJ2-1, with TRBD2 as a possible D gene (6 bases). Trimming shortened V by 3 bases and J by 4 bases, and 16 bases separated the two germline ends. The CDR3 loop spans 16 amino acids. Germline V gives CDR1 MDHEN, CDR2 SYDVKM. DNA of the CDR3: TGTGCCAGCAGTTTGCCCTTTAGCGGAGGGTACAATGAGCAGTTCTTC. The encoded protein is CASSLPFSGGYNEQFF.

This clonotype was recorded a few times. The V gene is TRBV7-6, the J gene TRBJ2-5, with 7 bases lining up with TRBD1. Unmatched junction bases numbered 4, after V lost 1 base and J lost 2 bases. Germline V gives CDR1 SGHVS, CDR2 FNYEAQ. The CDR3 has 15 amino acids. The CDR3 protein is CASSLVGQVQETQYF. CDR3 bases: TGTGCCAGCAGCTTAGTCGGACAGGTTCAAGAGACCCAGTACTTC.

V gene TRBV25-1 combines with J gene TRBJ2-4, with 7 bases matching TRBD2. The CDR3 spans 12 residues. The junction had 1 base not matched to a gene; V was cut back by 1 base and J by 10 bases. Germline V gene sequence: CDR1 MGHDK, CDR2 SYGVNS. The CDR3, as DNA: TGTGCCAGCAGTGAATTGGGGGGGATTCAGTACTTC. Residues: CASSELGGIQYF.

The CDR3 DNA follows: TGTGCCACCACCAAACAGGGGGACACTGAAGCTTTCTTT. Translating gives CATTKQGDTEAFF. This sequence joins TRBV2 and TRBJ1-1; the match to TRBD1 covers 8 bases. CDR1 and CDR2 from the germline V gene are SNHLY and FYNNEI. The CDR3 is 13 amino acids. V dropped 10 bases and J dropped 3; count of bases not matched to a gene: 7.

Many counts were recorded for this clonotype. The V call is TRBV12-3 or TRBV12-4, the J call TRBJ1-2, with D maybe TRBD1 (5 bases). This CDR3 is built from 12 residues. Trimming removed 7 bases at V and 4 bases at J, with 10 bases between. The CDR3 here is CASTRDGYGYTF. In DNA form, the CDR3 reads TGTGCCAGCACCCGGGACGGCTATGGCTACACCTTC.

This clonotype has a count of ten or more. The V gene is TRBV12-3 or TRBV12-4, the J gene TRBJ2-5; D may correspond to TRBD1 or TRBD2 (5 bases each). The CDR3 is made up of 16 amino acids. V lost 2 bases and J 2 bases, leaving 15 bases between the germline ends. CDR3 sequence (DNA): TGTGCCAGCAGTTTAAACCCCGGGACCCAACAAGAGACCCAGTACTTC. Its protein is CASSLNPGTQQETQYF.

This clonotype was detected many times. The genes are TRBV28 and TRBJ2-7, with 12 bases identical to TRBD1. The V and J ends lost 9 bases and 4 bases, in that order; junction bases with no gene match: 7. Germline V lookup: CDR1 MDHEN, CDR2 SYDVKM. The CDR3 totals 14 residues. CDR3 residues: CASTPGQGAYEQYF. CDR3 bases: TGTGCCAGTACTCCGGGACAGGGGGCTTACGAGCAGTACTTC.

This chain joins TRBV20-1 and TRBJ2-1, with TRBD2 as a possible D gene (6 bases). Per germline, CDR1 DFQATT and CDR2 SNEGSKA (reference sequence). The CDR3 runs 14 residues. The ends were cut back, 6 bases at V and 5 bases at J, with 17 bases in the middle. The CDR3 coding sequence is TGCAGTGCCGACTTTTGGCGGGATAACAATGAGCAGTTCTTC. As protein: CSADFWRDNNEQFF.

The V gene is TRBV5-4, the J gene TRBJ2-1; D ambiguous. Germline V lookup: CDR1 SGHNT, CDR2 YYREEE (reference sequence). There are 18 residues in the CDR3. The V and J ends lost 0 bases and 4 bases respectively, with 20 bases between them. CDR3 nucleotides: TGTGCCAGCAGCTTGGTCCCCCTCTGCAGCCATGTATACAATGAGCAGTTCTTC. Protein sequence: CASSLVPLCSHVYNEQFF.

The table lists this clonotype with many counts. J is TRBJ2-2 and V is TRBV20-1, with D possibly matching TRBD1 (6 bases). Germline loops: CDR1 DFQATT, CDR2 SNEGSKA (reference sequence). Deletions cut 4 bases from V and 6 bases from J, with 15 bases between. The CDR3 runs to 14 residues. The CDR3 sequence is CSATTPWGPGELFF. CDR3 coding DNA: TGCAGTGCTACAACCCCTTGGGGGCCCGGGGAGCTGTTTTTT.

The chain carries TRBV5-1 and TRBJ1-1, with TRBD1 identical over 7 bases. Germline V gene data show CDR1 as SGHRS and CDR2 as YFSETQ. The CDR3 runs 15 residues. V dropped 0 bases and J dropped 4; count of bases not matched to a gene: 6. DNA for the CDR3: TGCGCCAGCAGCTTGGCGGGAGAGGGGGCCACTGAAGCTTTCTTT. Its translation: CASSLAGEGATEAFF.

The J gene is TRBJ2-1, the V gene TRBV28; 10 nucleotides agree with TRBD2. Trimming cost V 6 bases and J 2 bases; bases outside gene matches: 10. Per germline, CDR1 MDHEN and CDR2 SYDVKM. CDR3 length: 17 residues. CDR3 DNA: TGTGCCAGCAGCCCACATCGAACTAGCGGGGCCTACAATGAGCAGTTCTTC. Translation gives CASSPHRTSGAYNEQFF.